The present T cell receptor beta chain was sequenced within a study of CD8+CD57+ T cells in acquired aplastic anemia. The authors sequenced patients whose flow cytometry had shown CD8+CD57+ cell expansion. The germline CDR1 and CDR2 sequences are SNHLY and FYNNEI. Trimming left V 2 bases short and J 9 bases short, with 9 bases between. The length of the CDR3 is 12 residues. This clonotype is medium-sized in the sample. Genomic DNA served as template for TCR beta VDJ and CDR3 profiling. TCRdb re-analysed the reads in MiXCR, keeping a single row per CDR3 protein. The sample holds around 220,000 distinct CDR3 sequences, less than 60% seen once.

Source material: sorted CD4+, CD8+, or CD8+CD57+ T cells (not recorded which) from PBMCs. The clonotype was recovered from a human donor with aplastic anemia. V usage is TRBV2 and J usage is TRBJ2-3, with D possibly TRBD2 on 7 matching bases. CDR3 amino acids: CASSERGGTQYF. CDR3 in DNA: TGTGCCAGCAGTGAAAGGGGGGGCACGCAGTATTTT.